The clone carrying this TCR beta chain appeared a few times. This entry comes from a study of cytomegalovirus exposure and HLA in healthy donors. J was trimmed by 4 bases and V by 0 bases; bases with no gene match: 3. The CDR3 has 16 amino acids. Germline assignment: CDR1 MNHNY and CDR2 SVGAGI (reference sequence). Primers included in the PCR were 60 Vbeta and 13 Jbeta primers. The repertoire was sequenced with immunoSEQ multiplex PCR; TCRdb's copy has only in-frame clones and lacks some. This sample has around 99,000 clones, with 77% found just once. The source material was PBMCs. The V gene is TRBV6-6, the J gene TRBJ2-3, with 11 bases identical to TRBD1. The clonotype comes from a male donor in good health and CMV-seronegative. This chain's CDR3 is CASSYSPGQGADTQYF. The CDR3 bases are TGTGCCAGCAGTTACTCACCGGGACAGGGGGCAGATACGCAGTATTTT.